A selection of T cell receptor beta chains follows, all from one sample in a study of T cells after yellow fever vaccination. From the 5' RACE reads, TCRdb called clonotypes with MiXCR, one entry per CDR3 protein. The sample carries 500,000 to 650,000 distinct CDR3 sequences, less than 20% recorded once. Sequenced material: PBMCs, taken around 5 days after the first yellow fever vaccination. These receptors were obtained from a man aged 18-30 years who received the YFV17D yellow fever vaccine. Both conserved end residues are part of each CDR3. The order of the fields is clone size, J gene, CDR3 length, V gene, CDR3 protein. Only some rows state a clone size, as once, few, many or a class for expanded clones.

-	TRBJ2-5	15	TRBV5-1	CASSLLDGLGETQYF
few	TRBJ2-1	15	TRBV5-1	CASSDVRQGRNEQFF
-	TRBJ2-2	16	TRBV20-1	CIQASRGRGHTGELFF
few	TRBJ1-2	14	TRBV7-2	CASSLVHRGYGYTF
many	TRBJ2-1	16	TRBV12-3/TRBV12-4	CASSYGRTSSYNEQFF
-	TRBJ1-5	14	TRBV6-5	CASSYGQGVWPQHF
few	TRBJ1-3	14	TRBV20-1	CSARRDHSGNTIYF
few	TRBJ2-7	16	TRBV6-5	CASSYGLVRGGYEQYF
few	TRBJ2-1	16	TRBV6-5	CASSYSGLAGGFEQFF
few	TRBJ2-2	11	TRBV20-1	CSARKTGELFF
few	TRBJ2-7	14	TRBV5-1	CASSLDELSYEQYF
few	TRBJ2-3	14	TRBV6-1	CASSEVNRADTQYF
few	TRBJ1-1	13	TRBV6-2/TRBV6-3	CASSDHRNTEAFF
-	TRBJ1-2	15	TRBV20-1	CSATTGTGDMRGYTF
few	TRBJ1-5	15	TRBV6-1	CASSKLRDSWQPQHF
-	TRBJ2-4	22	TRBV7-1	CASSSKVPGLAGGPLAKNIQYF
many	TRBJ2-3	17	TRBV18	CASSPPLTGGDTDTQYF
-	TRBJ1-2	13	TRBV9	CAITGISNYGYTF
few	TRBJ2-5	14	TRBV5-1	CASSLGGQQETQYF
-	TRBJ1-1	13	TRBV20-1	CSASKPTENEAFF
few	TRBJ2-1	13	TRBV7-2	CASSLAWENEQFF
-	TRBJ2-2	13	TRBV9	CASSVPSTGELFF
few	TRBJ1-2	17	TRBV6-2/TRBV6-3	CASRPRQLTGLPYGYTF
-	TRBJ1-2	13	TRBV10-3	CAISGEPNYGYTF
-	TRBJ2-3	18	TRBV12-5	CASGLYNRIGLRTDTQYF
once	TRBJ1-2	13	TRBV10-2	CASRAEGNYGYTF
-	TRBJ2-7	14	TRBV3-1	CASSQVEGTSEQYF
few	TRBJ2-1	15	TRBV6-1	CASSEWESSYNEQFF
few	TRBJ1-1	14	TRBV4-1	CASSPVGTNTEAFF
-	TRBJ2-3	12	TRBV23-1	CASWKGTDTQYF
-	TRBJ1-2	13	TRBV5-1	CASSGGQGGSYTF
few	TRBJ1-2	14	TRBV7-2	CASSSINRAGGYTF